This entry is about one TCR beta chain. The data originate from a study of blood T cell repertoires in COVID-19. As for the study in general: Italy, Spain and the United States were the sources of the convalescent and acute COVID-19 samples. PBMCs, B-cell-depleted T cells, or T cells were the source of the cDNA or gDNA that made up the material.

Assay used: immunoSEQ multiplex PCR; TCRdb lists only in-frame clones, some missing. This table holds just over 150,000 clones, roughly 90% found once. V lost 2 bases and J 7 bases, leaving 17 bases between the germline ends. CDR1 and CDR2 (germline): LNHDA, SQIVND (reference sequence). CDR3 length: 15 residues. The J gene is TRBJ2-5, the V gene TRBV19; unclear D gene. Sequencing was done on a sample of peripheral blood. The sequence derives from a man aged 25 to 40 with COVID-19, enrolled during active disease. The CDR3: CASSIYMEPTGTQYF. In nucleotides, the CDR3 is TGTGCCAGTAGTATATACATGGAGCCCACGGGGACCCAGTACTTC. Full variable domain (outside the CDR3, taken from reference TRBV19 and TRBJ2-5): DGGITQSPKYLFRKEGQNVTLSCEQNLNHDAMYWYRQDPGQGLRLIYYSQIVNDFQKGDIAEGYSVSREKKESFPLTVTSAQKNPTAFYLCASSIYMEPTGTQYFGPGTRLLVL.